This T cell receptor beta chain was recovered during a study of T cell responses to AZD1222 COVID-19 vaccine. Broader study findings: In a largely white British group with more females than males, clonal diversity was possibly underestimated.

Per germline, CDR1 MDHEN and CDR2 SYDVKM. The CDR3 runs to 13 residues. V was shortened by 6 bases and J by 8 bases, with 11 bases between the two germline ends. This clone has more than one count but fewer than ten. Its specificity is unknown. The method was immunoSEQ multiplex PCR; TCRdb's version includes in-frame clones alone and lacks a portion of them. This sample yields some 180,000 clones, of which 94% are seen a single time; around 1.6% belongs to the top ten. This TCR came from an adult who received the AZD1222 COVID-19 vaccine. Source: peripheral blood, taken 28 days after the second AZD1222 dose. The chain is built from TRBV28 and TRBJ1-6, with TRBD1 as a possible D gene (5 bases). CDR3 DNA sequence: TGTGCCAGCAGCCCCGACAGAGATTCACCCCTCCACTTT. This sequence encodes CASSPDRDSPLHF.